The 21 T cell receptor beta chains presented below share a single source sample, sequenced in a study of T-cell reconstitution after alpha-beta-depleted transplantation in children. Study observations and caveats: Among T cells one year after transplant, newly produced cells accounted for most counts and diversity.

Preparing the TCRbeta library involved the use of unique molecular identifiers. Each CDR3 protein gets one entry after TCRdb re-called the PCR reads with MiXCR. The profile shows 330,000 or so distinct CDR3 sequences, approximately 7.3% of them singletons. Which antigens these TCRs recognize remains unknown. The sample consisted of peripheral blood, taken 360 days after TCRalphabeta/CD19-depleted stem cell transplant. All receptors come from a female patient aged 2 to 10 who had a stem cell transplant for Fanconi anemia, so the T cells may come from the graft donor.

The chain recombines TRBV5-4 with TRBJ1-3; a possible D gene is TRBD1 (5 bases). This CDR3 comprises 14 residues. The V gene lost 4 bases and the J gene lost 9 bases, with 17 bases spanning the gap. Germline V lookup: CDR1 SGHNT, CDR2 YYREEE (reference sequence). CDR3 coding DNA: TGTGCCAGCAGCCCGGGGCGGAACGCGGGCACCATATATTTT. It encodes CASSPGRNAGTIYF.

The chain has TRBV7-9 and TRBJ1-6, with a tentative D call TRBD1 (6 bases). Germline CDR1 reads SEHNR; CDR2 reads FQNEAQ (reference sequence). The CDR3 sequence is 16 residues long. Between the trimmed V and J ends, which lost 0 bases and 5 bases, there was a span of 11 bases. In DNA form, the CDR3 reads TGTGCCAGCAGCTTAGCCCGCAGGGGTAATAATTCACCCCTCCACTTT. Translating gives CASSLARRGNNSPLHF.

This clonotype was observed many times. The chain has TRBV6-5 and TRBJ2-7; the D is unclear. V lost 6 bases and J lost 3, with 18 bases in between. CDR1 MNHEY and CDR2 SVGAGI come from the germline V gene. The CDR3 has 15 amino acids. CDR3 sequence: CASSLSPHTGYEQYF. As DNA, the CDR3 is TGTGCCAGCAGCCTAAGTCCTCACACCGGCTACGAGCAGTACTTC.

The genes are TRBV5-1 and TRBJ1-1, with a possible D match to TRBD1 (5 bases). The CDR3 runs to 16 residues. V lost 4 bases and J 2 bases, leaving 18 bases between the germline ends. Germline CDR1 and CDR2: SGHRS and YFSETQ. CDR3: CASSPNPQGANTEAFF. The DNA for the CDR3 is TGCGCCAGCAGCCCCAATCCTCAGGGCGCAAACACTGAAGCTTTCTTT.

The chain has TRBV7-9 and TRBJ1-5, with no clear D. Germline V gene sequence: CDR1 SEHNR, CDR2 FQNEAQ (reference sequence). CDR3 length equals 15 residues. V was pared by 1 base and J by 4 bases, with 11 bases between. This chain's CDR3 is CASSLDGFGNQPQHF. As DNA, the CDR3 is TGTGCCAGCAGCTTAGATGGTTTTGGGAATCAGCCCCAGCATTTT.

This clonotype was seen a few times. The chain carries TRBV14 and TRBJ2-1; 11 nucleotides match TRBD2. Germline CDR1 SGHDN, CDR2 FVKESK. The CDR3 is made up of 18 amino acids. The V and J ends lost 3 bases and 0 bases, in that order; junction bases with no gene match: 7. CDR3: CASSQPSGGTRSYNEQFF. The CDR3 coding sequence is TGTGCCAGCAGCCAGCCTAGCGGGGGGACCCGCTCCTACAATGAGCAGTTCTTC.

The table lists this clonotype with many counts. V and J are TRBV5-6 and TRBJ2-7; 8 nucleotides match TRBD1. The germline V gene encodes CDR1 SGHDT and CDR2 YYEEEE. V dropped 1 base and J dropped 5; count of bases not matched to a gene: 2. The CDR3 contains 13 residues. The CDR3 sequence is CASSLSDRDEQYF. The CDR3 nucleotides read TGTGCCAGCAGCTTGTCGGACAGGGACGAGCAGTACTTC.

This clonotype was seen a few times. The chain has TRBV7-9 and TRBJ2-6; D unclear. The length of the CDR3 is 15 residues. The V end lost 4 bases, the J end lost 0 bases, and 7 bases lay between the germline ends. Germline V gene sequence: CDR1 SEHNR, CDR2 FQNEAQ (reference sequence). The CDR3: CASSSPPSGANVLTF. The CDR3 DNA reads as TGTGCCAGCAGCTCACCACCCTCTGGGGCCAACGTCCTGACTTTC.

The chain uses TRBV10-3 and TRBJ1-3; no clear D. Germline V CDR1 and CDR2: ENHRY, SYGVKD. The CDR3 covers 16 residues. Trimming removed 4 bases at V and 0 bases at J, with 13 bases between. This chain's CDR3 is CAISGYNLHSGNTIYF. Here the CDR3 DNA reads TGTGCCATCAGTGGTTATAACCTTCACTCTGGAAACACCATATATTTT.

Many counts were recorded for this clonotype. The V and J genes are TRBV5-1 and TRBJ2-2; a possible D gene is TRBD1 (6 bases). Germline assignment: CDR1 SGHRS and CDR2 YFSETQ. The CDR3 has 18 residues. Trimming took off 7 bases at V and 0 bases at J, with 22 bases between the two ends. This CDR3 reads CASFIKIDRHSNTGELFF. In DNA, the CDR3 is TGCGCCAGCTTTATCAAGATCGACAGGCACTCGAACACCGGGGAGCTGTTTTTT.

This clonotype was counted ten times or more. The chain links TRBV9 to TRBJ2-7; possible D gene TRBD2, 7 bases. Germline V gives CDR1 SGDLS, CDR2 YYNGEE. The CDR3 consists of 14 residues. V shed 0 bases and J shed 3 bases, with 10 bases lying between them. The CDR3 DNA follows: TGTGCCAGCAGCGTAGGAGGGGGGGGCTACGAGCAGTACTTC. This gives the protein CASSVGGGGYEQYF.

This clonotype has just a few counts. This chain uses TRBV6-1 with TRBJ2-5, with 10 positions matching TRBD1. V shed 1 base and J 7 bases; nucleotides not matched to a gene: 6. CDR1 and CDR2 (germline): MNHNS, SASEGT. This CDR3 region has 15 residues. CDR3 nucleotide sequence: TGTGCCAGCAGTGAAGGGGGGACAGGGGCAGGGACCCAGTACTTC. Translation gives CASSEGGTGAGTQYF.

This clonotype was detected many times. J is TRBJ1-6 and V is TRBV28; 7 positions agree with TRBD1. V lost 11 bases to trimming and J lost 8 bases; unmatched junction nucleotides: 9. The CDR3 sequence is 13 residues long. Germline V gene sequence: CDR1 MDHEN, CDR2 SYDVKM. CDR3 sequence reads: CASGQTLYSPLHF. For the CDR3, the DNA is TGTGCCTCGGGACAGACTCTTTATTCACCCCTCCACTTT.

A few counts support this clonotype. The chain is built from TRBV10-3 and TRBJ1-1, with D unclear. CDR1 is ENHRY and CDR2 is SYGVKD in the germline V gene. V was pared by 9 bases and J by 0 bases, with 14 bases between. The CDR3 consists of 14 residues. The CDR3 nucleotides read TGTGCCATGGAGAACCTCGACCTGAACACTGAAGCTTTCTTT. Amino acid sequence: CAMENLDLNTEAFF.

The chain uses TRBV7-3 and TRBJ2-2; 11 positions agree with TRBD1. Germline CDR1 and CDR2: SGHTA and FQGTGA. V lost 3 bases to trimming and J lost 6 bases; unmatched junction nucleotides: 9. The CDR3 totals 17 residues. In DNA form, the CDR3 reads TGTGCCAGCAGCTTTGCCCCGGGACAGGGGGACCCCGGGGAGCTGTTTTTT. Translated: CASSFAPGQGDPGELFF.

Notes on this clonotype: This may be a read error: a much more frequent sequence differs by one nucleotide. CDR3 protein: CASSHGGFTCTDTQYF. The CDR3 DNA sequence: TGTGCCAGCAGCCACGGCGGGTTCACTTGCACAGATACGCAGTATTTT. V gene TRBV14 combines with J gene TRBJ2-3; a possible D gene is TRBD2 (5 bases). V lost 3 bases, J lost 1 base, and 14 bases lay in between. The CDR3 runs 16 residues. Looked up from germline, CDR1 is SGHDN and CDR2 is FVKESK.

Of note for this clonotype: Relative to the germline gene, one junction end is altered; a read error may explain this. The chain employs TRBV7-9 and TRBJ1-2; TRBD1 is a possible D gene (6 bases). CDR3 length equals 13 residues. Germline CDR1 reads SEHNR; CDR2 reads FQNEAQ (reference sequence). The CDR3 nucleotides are TGTGCCAGCAGCTTAGATTTGGCTAGGGACAACAACTTC. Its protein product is CASSLDLARDNNF.

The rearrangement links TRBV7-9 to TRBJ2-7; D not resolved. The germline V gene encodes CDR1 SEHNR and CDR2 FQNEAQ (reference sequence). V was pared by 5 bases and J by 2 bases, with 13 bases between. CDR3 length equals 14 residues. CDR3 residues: CASSITRAPYEQYF. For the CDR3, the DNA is TGTGCCAGCAGCATAACAAGGGCCCCCTACGAGCAGTACTTC.

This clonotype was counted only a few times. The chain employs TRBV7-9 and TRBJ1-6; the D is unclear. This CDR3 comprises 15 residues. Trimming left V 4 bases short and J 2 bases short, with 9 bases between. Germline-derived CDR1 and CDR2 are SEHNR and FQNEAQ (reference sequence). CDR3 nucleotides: TGTGCCAGCAGCTCTTACAGTGCCTATAATTCACCCCTCCACTTT. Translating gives CASSSYSAYNSPLHF.

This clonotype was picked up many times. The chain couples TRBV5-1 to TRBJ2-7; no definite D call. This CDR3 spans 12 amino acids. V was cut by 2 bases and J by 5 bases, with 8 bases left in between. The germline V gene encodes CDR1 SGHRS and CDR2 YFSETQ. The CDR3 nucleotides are TGCGCCAGCAGCTTTTTGTCGGACGAGCAGTACTTC. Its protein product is CASSFLSDEQYF. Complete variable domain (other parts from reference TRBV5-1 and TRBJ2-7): KAGVTQTPRYLIKTRGQQVTLSCSPISGHRSVSWYQQTPGQGLQFLFEYFSETQRNKGNFPGRFSGRQFSNSRSEMNVSTLELGDSALYLCASSFLSDEQYFGPGTRLTVT.

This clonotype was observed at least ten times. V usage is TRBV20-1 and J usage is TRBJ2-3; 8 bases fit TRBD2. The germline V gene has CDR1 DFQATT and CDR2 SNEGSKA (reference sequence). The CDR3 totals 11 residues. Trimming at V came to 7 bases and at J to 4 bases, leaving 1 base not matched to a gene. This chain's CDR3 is CSGTSSDTQYF. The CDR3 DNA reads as TGCAGTGGGACTAGCTCAGATACGCAGTATTTT.